The T cell receptor (beta chain) under discussion was sequenced for a study of T cell responses to AZD1222 COVID-19 vaccine. Generated by immunoSEQ multiplex PCR, the TCRdb table keeps only in-frame clones and is missing some. The sample yields some 170,000 clones, about 91% seen once. General study findings and limits: With two AZD1222 doses given, Spike-specific TCR breadth and depth both rose. Without day 14 samples, only post-peak T cell repertoires were studied.

The CDR3 runs 14 residues. Trimming cost V 4 bases and J 2 bases, with 10 bases left between them. Germline assignment: CDR1 LNHDA and CDR2 SQIVND (reference sequence). Pooled in the analysis were second doses at about 4 or about 12 weeks. This clone appeared once. Its specificity is not known. Here the sequenced sample was peripheral blood, taken 28 days after the second AZD1222 dose. The sequence came from an adult who received the AZD1222 COVID-19 vaccine. The rearrangement uses TRBV19 and TRBJ2-3, with D hard to call. As DNA, the CDR3 is TGTGCCAGTAGTACCCTCCTTACCACAGATACGCAGTATTTT. This gives the protein CASSTLLTTDTQYF.